One TCR beta chain is described in this entry. These data originate in a study of cytomegalovirus exposure and HLA in healthy donors. Study context: Tens of millions of unique TCRs, all from HLA-typed donors, were included in an early release of the data.

It was with 60 Vbeta and 13 Jbeta primers that the PCR ran. The assay was immunoSEQ multiplex PCR, and TCRdb's table has in-frame clones only and misses some. This sample contains roughly 200,000 clones. Sample: PBMCs. The receptor was isolated from a girl aged 2 to 10 in good health and CMV-seropositive.

CDR3 in amino acids: CASSKGQGGNQPQHF. The CDR3 coding sequence is TGTGCCAGCAGCAAGGGACAGGGGGGGAATCAGCCCCAGCATTTT. V is TRBV28 and J is TRBJ1-5; TRBD1 agrees at 11 bases. Per germline, CDR1 MDHEN and CDR2 SYDVKM. The CDR3 covers 15 residues. With V trimmed by 6 bases and J by 4 bases, 5 bases remained unmatched.